Sequencing of this T cell receptor beta chain was carried out in a study of response to subunit inactivated influenza vaccine. This clonotype was observed a handful of times. TCRdb analysed the RT-PCR reads with MiXCR anew, one entry per CDR3 protein. The sample includes just under 550,000 distinct CDR3 sequences, under 25% of them seen just once. The germline CDR1 and CDR2 sequences are SGHRS and YFSETQ. Deletions cut 7 bases from V and 6 bases from J, with 23 bases between. The CDR3 is made up of 15 amino acids. This sample also belongs to another study, concerning T cells expressing NK-cell markers. From that study: TCR beta libraries carry UMIs added by 5'RACE template switching. From sorted CD3+CD56+NKG2C+, CD3+CD56+NKG2C- and CD3+CD56-NKG2C+ T cells came the TCR beta repertoires. Dominant NKG2C+ clonotype frequencies of roughly 1.0-8% of CD8+ T cells were measured in over 5 donors. One observes that, in a handful of donors, these clonotypes were also the leading ones within the CD3+CD56-NKG2C+ fraction. Clarity on HCMV specificity was lacking for the expanded NKG2C+ T cell clones.

Sequenced here: CD4+ T cells sorted from PBMCs, sampled roughly 13 days after vaccination. This receptor was obtained from a middle-aged man who received an inactivated influenza vaccine. The chain joins TRBV5-1 to TRBJ2-7; possible D gene TRBD2, 7 bases. As DNA, the CDR3 is TGCGCCAGCGACGGGGAAAGGGGGGGTTCCCCCGAGCAGTACTTC. Its protein is CASDGERGGSPEQYF.